Below are 12 T cell receptor beta chains sequenced from a single sample in a study of cytomegalovirus exposure and HLA in healthy donors. The study ran its PCR with 60 Vbeta and 13 Jbeta primers. Clones were sequenced by immunoSEQ multiplex PCR, and TCRdb holds only the in-frame ones, with some missing. In the table there are 60,000 to 80,000 clones, over 50% of which are singletons. Sequenced material: PBMCs. The receptors stem from a man between 25 and 39 years old in good health and CMV-seronegative.

In its sample, this clone was seen a few times. This chain uses TRBV29-1 with TRBJ2-7; no definite D call. The CDR3 runs 11 residues. Germline V lookup: CDR1 SQVTM, CDR2 ANQGSEA. Trimming cost V 4 bases and J 1 base, with 5 bases left between them. CDR3: CSVGRSYEQYF. CDR3 coding DNA: TGCAGCGTTGGTCGGTCCTACGAGCAGTACTTC.

CDR3: CASTQGPPSSYGYTF. The CDR3 DNA sequence: TGTGCCAGCACCCAGGGTCCTCCCAGCAGTTATGGCTACACCTTC. The chain joins TRBV6-5 to TRBJ1-2; possibly TRBD1 for D (5 bases). Germline values: CDR1 MNHEY, CDR2 SVGAGI. CDR3 length: 15 amino acids. Trimming left V 7 bases short and J 5 bases short, with 20 bases between.

The CDR3 is CASSERGGGETQYF. In DNA form, the CDR3 reads TGTGCCAGCAGTGAGCGGGGGGGCGGAGAGACCCAGTACTTC. The chain carries TRBV2 and TRBJ2-5, with TRBD2 matching 9 bases. The ends lost 3 bases at V and 4 bases at J; junction bases unmatched: 3. Germline CDR1 SNHLY, CDR2 FYNNEI. This CDR3 spans 14 amino acids.

The table lists this clone with a few counts. This chain links TRBV6-6 with TRBJ1-2; 8 bases are shared with TRBD1. Trimming cost V 5 bases and J 0 bases; bases outside gene matches: 2. The CDR3 sequence is 14 residues long. Germline V lookup: CDR1 MNHNY, CDR2 SVGAGI (reference sequence). The CDR3: CASSDRGANYGYTF. The DNA of the CDR3 is TGTGCCAGCAGTGACAGGGGCGCTAACTATGGCTACACCTTC.

The chain has TRBV10-3 and TRBJ2-7, with D perhaps TRBD1 (7 bases). V lost 8 bases and J 7 bases, leaving 18 bases between the germline ends. There are 13 residues in the CDR3. CDR1 is ENHRY, CDR2 SYGVKD, per germline. For the CDR3, the DNA is TGTGCCATCCGGGCGGGACAGTTATGGGAGCAGTACTTC. The encoded protein is CAIRAGQLWEQYF.

V usage is TRBV6-6 and J usage is TRBJ2-7, with 7 nucleotides matching TRBD1. This CDR3 is 12 amino acids long. CDR1 is MNHNY and CDR2 is SVGAGI in the germline V gene (reference sequence). V was clipped by 5 bases and J by 5 bases; unmatched bases: 3. CDR3: CASSPTGDEQYF. In nucleotides, the CDR3 is TGTGCCAGCAGTCCAACAGGGGACGAGCAGTACTTC.

The V call is TRBV6-5, the J call TRBJ1-3, with 8 nucleotides matching TRBD1. The CDR3 has 15 amino acids. V was pared by 5 bases and J by 5 bases, with 8 bases of the junction left unmatched. Germline V gene sequence: CDR1 MNHEY, CDR2 SVGAGI. As DNA, the CDR3 is TGTGCCAGCAGTCGAAGACAGGGGCCCAGAAACACCATATATTTT. Protein sequence: CASSRRQGPRNTIYF.

V usage is TRBV7-9 and J usage is TRBJ2-1, with unresolved D. Germline-derived CDR1 and CDR2 are SEHNR and FQNEAQ (reference sequence). The CDR3 extends over 14 amino acids. With 8 bases removed from V and 6 bases from J, the gap between germline ends came to 17 bases. CDR3 nucleotides: TGTGCCAGCCGTATCCCGACTTTTGGCAATGAGCAGTTCTTC. Encoded protein: CASRIPTFGNEQFF.

J is TRBJ1-5 and V is TRBV7-9; D uncertain. This CDR3 contains 13 residues. Trimming removed 3 bases from V and 4 bases from J, with 7 bases in between. Germline V gene sequence: CDR1 SEHNR, CDR2 FQNEAQ (reference sequence). For the CDR3, the DNA is TGTGCCAGCAGCTTTGGAGCTAATCAGCCCCAGCATTTT. Translating gives CASSFGANQPQHF. Full variable domain (missing parts from reference TRBV7-9 and TRBJ1-5): DTGVSQNPRHKITKRGQNVTFRCDPISEHNRLYWYRQTLGQGPEFLTYFQNEAQLEKSRLLSDRFSAERPKGSFSTLEIQRTEQGDSAMYLCASSFGANQPQHFGDGTRLSIL.

The chain couples TRBV7-7 to TRBJ2-2; no clear D gene. V lost 4 bases, J lost 2 bases, and 5 bases lay in between. CDR1 and CDR2 (germline): SSHAT, FNYEAQ (reference sequence). The CDR3 runs 13 residues. Here the CDR3 reads CASSSYNTGELFF. The CDR3 region has the DNA TGTGCCAGCAGCTCGTATAACACCGGGGAGCTGTTTTTT.

The chain uses TRBV6-6 and TRBJ2-5, with 8 bases matching TRBD1. The CDR3 spans 14 residues. Germline assignment: CDR1 MNHNY and CDR2 SVGAGI (reference sequence). V shed 4 bases, J shed 1 base, and the junction held 2 bases outside the gene matches. CDR3 loop: CASSLGTGQETQYF. In DNA, the CDR3 is TGTGCCAGCAGTTTGGGGACAGGCCAAGAGACCCAGTACTTC.

This clone was observed a single time. The rearrangement joins TRBV2 to TRBJ1-3; a possible D gene is TRBD1 (6 bases). The CDR3 spans 14 residues. The V gene lost 1 base and the J gene lost 8 bases, with 12 bases spanning the gap. Germline V lookup: CDR1 SNHLY, CDR2 FYNNEI. For the CDR3, the DNA is TGTGCCAGCAGTGAAGACAGGGAAATGGACACCATATATTTT. Its translation is CASSEDREMDTIYF.